A single sample is the source of the 16 T cell receptor beta chains below, sequenced in a study of OX40 agonist ivuxolimab in advanced cancers. The library was prepared using the immunoSEQ multiplex PCR assay. Here the immuneACCESS table is served through TCRdb, limited to in-frame sequences with V and J called. Missing clones are a known gap in these copies; in checked studies unresolved V genes cover under half, and the rest lacks a known reason. Recorded for this sample are 23,000 or so clones; about 88% of them occurred a single time. Jointly, the top ten make up 30% to 35% of the sample. The sequencing here drew on CD4+ or CD8+ T cells sorted from blood, taken in a trial of the OX40 agonist ivuxolimab. Receptors were obtained from an adult with an advanced solid tumor such as melanoma, head and neck, liver or kidney cancer.

The gene calls are TRBV2 and TRBJ2-1, with D possibly TRBD2 on 7 matching bases. The CDR3 contains 15 residues. Germline lookup yields CDR1 SNHLY and CDR2 FYNNEI. Between the trimmed V and J ends, which lost 3 bases and 3 bases, there was a span of 12 bases. The CDR3 bases are TGTGCCAGCAGTGAGGGGGGGGCGTACTACAATGAGCAGTTCTTC. It specifies CASSEGGAYYNEQFF.

The rearrangement uses TRBV5-6 and TRBJ2-7; the D gene is possibly TRBD2 (7 bases). V lost 4 bases to trimming and J lost 3 bases, with 14 bases between them. The length of the CDR3 is 14 residues. The germline CDR1 and CDR2 sequences are SGHDT and YYEEEE. The CDR3 protein is CASSLGGEYYEQYF. In DNA, the CDR3 is TGTGCCAGCAGCCTAGGGGGGGAGTACTACGAGCAGTACTTC.

V is TRBV30 and J is TRBJ2-1; maybe TRBD2 (6 bases). CDR1 is GTSNPN, CDR2 SVGIG, per germline (reference sequence). This CDR3 has 14 residues. V gave up 2 bases and J gave up 5 bases, with 13 bases separating them. CDR3 coding DNA: TGTGCCTGGAGTCTGTTAGCGGACCACAATGAGCAGTTCTTC. It yields the protein CAWSLLADHNEQFF. Drawing the rest from reference TRBV30 and TRBJ2-1, the complete variable domain is SQTIHQWPATLVQPVGSPLSLECTVEGTSNPNLYWYRQAAGRGLQLLFYSVGIGQISSEVPQNLSASRPQDRQFILSSKKLLLSDSGFYLCAWSLLADHNEQFFGPGTRLTVL.

The J gene is TRBJ2-4, the V gene TRBV28, with no clear D. V was trimmed by 6 bases and J by 0 bases, leaving 15 bases between them. The CDR3 runs 16 residues. Germline V gene data show CDR1 as MDHEN and CDR2 as SYDVKM. CDR3 residues: CASSTTEDIAKNIQYF. CDR3 sequence (DNA): TGTGCCAGCAGCACAACAGAGGATATAGCCAAAAACATTCAGTACTTC. The variable domain in full, completed from reference TRBV28 and TRBJ2-4, reads DVKVTQSSRYLVKRTGEKVFLECVQDMDHENMFWYRQDPGLGLRLIYFSYDVKMKEKGDIPEGYSVSREKKERFSLILESASTNQTSMYLCASSTTEDIAKNIQYFGAGTRLSVL.

The chain is built from TRBV7-9 and TRBJ2-2, with unresolved D. V was cut by 1 base and J by 2 bases, with 20 bases left in between. This CDR3 has 19 amino acids. Germline V gives CDR1 SEHNR, CDR2 FQNEAQ (reference sequence). CDR3 in DNA: TGTGCCAGCAGCTTAGTTCTTCCCGGGCAAAAGATTAACACCGGGGAGCTGTTTTTT. This encodes CASSLVLPGQKINTGELFF.

The sample holds a few counts of this clone. The chain employs TRBV5-5 and TRBJ2-7; tentatively, D is TRBD1 (6 bases). Germline V gene lookup returns CDR1 SGHKS and CDR2 YYEKEE (reference sequence). The CDR3 runs to 13 residues. V was cut by 3 bases and J by 2 bases, with 9 bases left in between. The CDR3 DNA reads TGTGCCAGCAGCTCGTGGACAGCCTACGAGCAGTACTTC. This codes for CASSSWTAYEQYF.

The V gene is TRBV9, the J gene TRBJ2-5; 9 positions agree with TRBD1. Germline assignment: CDR1 SGDLS and CDR2 YYNGEE. Losses at the gene ends were 3 bases for V and 5 bases for J; bases not matched to a gene: 8. CDR3 size: 15 residues. The CDR3 nucleotides are TGTGCCAGCAGCGAACAGGGGGCAGTCGGGGAGACCCAGTACTTC. Translated, it gives CASSEQGAVGETQYF.

The chain is built from TRBV5-1 and TRBJ2-1, with 8 bases fitting TRBD2. CDR1 SGHRS and CDR2 YFSETQ come from the germline V gene. The V gene end was trimmed by 3 bases and the J gene end by 2 bases; junction bases not matched to a gene: 7. The CDR3 covers 16 residues. The CDR3: CASSWGAGGPYNEQFF. The CDR3 DNA sequence: TGCGCCAGCAGCTGGGGGGCGGGAGGCCCCTACAATGAGCAGTTCTTC.

J is TRBJ2-3 and V is TRBV5-4; 12 bases are shared with TRBD2. Germline lookup yields CDR1 SGHNT and CDR2 YYREEE (reference sequence). The trim removed 0 bases at V and 4 bases at J, leaving 9 bases unmatched. The CDR3 has 18 residues. In DNA form, the CDR3 reads TGTGCCAGCAGCTTGGAAGGTCTAGCGGGAGGGCGCGCAGATACGCAGTATTTT. Translation: CASSLEGLAGGRADTQYF. The whole variable domain, filled in from reference TRBV5-4 and TRBJ2-3, reads ETGVTQSPTHLIKTRGQQVTLRCSSQSGHNTVSWYQQALGQGPQFIFQYYREEENGRGNFPPRFSGLQFPNYSSELNVNALELDDSALYLCASSLEGLAGGRADTQYFGPGTRLTVL.

This clone was found a few times. The rearrangement joins TRBV6-1 to TRBJ2-7; the D gene is possibly TRBD1 (6 bases). The V gene lost 7 bases and the J gene lost 3 bases, with 16 bases spanning the gap. Germline assignment: CDR1 MNHNS and CDR2 SASEGT. The CDR3 runs 14 residues. CDR3: CASTQDSWSYEQYF. DNA of the CDR3: TGTGCCAGCACCCAGGACAGCTGGAGCTACGAGCAGTACTTC.

This chain connects TRBV13 to TRBJ2-7, with D possibly called TRBD1 or TRBD2 (5 bases each). V shed 5 bases and J shed 3 bases, with 14 bases lying between them. This CDR3 is 14 amino acids long. The germline gives CDR1 PRHDT, CDR2 FYEKMQ (reference sequence). This chain's CDR3 is CASSPPGRVYEQYF. As DNA, the CDR3 is TGTGCCAGCAGCCCGCCGGGACGGGTCTACGAGCAGTACTTC.

This chain links TRBV11-2 with TRBJ2-1, with 7 positions matching TRBD1. CDR3 length: 15 residues. The ends lost 3 bases at V and 2 bases at J; junction bases unmatched: 4. In germline, CDR1 is SGHAT, CDR2 FQNNGV. Here the CDR3 reads CASSFFTGAYNEQFF. The CDR3 region has the DNA TGTGCCAGCAGCTTTTTTACAGGGGCCTACAATGAGCAGTTCTTC.

The genes are TRBV28 and TRBJ2-2, with D possibly being TRBD1 (5 bases). Per the germline V gene, CDR1 is MDHEN and CDR2 is SYDVKM. The CDR3 totals 14 residues. The V gene lost 6 bases and the J gene lost 1 base, with 9 bases spanning the gap. Here the CDR3 DNA reads TGTGCCAGCAGGGTTCAGGGGAACACCGGGGAGCTGTTTTTT. Amino acids: CASRVQGNTGELFF.

V and J are TRBV11-2 and TRBJ2-5; D may be TRBD2 (6 bases). The ends were cut back, 8 bases at V and 5 bases at J, with 21 bases in the middle. Per the germline V gene, CDR1 is SGHAT and CDR2 is FQNNGV. CDR3 length: 15 residues. The CDR3 protein is CASCLGGGTGETQYF. As DNA, the CDR3 is TGTGCCAGCTGCCTGGGTGGGGGGACTGGGGAGACCCAGTACTTC.

This chain uses TRBV27 with TRBJ2-1, with a weak D call TRBD2 (5 bases). The germline V gene encodes CDR1 MNHEY and CDR2 SMNVEV (reference sequence). The CDR3 covers 16 residues. V was cut by 6 bases and J by 0 bases, with 15 bases left in between. CDR3 sequence (DNA): TGTGCCAGCAGCCTAGCACTTCCTAGCTCCTACAATGAGCAGTTCTTC. Residues: CASSLALPSSYNEQFF.

This chain connects TRBV4-1 to TRBJ2-1; weak D call: TRBD1 (6 bases). CDR1 is MGHRA and CDR2 is YSYEKL in the germline V gene. The V gene lost 2 bases and the J gene lost 9 bases, with 20 bases spanning the gap. The CDR3 runs 16 residues. DNA for the CDR3: TGCGCCAGCAGCCAATCCAGCCAGGGGCTACGAAGTGAGCAGTTCTTC. It specifies CASSQSSQGLRSEQFF.